The entry below gives a single T cell receptor beta chain sequence along with its context. The antigen this receptor binds is unknown. No qualities accompany the bases; no much larger clone lies one base away. The sample is drawn from a study of OX40 agonist ivuxolimab in advanced cancers. For the wider study: Ivuxolimab was an agonistic, fully human IgG2 monoclonal antibody directed against OX40 (CD134), a costimulatory receptor. Partial responses were achieved by three dose-escalation patients, of whom one had hepatocellular carcinoma and two had cutaneous melanoma. The purpose of peripheral TCRbeta sequencing was to test whether ivuxolimab changed TCR sequence diversity and led to clonal T-cell expansion. In the dose-escalation cohort, more than 75% of patients were male, and the mean age was approximately 60 years, with a range of about 20 to 79. Intravenous ivuxolimab was administered to patients every 2 weeks at six dose levels: 0.01, 0.1, 0.3, 1.5, 3 and 10 mg/kg. Of the 50 to 55 dose-escalation patients, hepatocellular carcinoma was present in around 20, melanoma in approximately 15, renal cell carcinoma in 9 and head and neck cancer in 9. Prior anti-PD-1, anti-PD-L1 or anti-CTLA-4 therapy was permitted, and checkpoint inhibitors had been received by less than 45% of dose-escalation patients. The paper reports the monotherapy dose-escalation portion (N = 52 patients) of the phase I ivuxolimab trial.

The research as a whole found: Partial responders in the 0.1-3.0 mg/kg groups had among the lowest normalized peripheral clonal expansion, especially among CD8+ T cells. At doses of 0.1 to 3.0 mg/kg, clonal expansion of both CD4+ and CD8+ blood T cells was observed from baseline to week 6. After ivuxolimab, CD8+ T cells had more expanded clones than CD4+ T cells on average. Low levels of normalized T-cell clonal expansion were also shown by some nonresponding patients. Which antigens the clonally expanded peripheral T cells were specific for was not determined.

Trimming leaves V shorter by 6 bases and J shorter by 5 bases, with the junction holding 12 bases beyond the gene matches. From cysteine to phenylalanine, the CDR3 is 16 amino acids long. Only the CDR3 portion is preserved as DNA: 48 bases, with reading frame beginning at the first base. The CDR1 and CDR2 encoded by the germline V gene (reference sequence) are LNHDA and SQIVND. Genomic DNA was isolated from the sorted cells so that the TCRbeta CDR3 region could be sequenced. The immunoSEQ Assay was used for sequencing of TCRbeta CDR3 regions. TCRdb stores this immuneACCESS table with in-frame sequences only. Part of the clones is absent; in the studies checked, under half of the shortfall reflects unresolved V genes, and no reason is known for the rest. The sample data list tens of thousands of clones, and approximately 80% of these were observed just once. 0.44% of the sample is in the top ten clones.

The trial excluded patients who had a history of autoimmune disease or who were on systemic immunosuppression. Peripheral blood for TCR sequencing was drawn from every dose cohort at baseline, at cycle 4 day 1 and at cycle 7 day 1. The samples were drawn from a first-in-human, open-label, multicenter phase I dose-escalation trial of ivuxolimab. Adults with locally advanced or metastatic melanoma, renal cell, hepatocellular, or head and neck squamous cell carcinoma were enrolled in the trial. Before TCR sequencing, CD4+ T cells and CD8+ T cells were sorted from peripheral blood as separate populations.

This sequence was found in an adult with an advanced solid tumor such as melanoma, head and neck, liver or kidney cancer. The receptor chain draws on TRBV19 and TRBJ1-1; 10 of the junction bases match TRBD1. The input for sequencing was CD4+ or CD8+ T cells sorted from blood, taken in a trial of the OX40 agonist ivuxolimab. The CDR3 region: CASRLSGQGGWTEAFF. The nucleotide sequence reads as follows: TGTGCCAGTAGGCTCTCCGGACAGGGGGGTTGGACTGAAGCTTTCTTT.